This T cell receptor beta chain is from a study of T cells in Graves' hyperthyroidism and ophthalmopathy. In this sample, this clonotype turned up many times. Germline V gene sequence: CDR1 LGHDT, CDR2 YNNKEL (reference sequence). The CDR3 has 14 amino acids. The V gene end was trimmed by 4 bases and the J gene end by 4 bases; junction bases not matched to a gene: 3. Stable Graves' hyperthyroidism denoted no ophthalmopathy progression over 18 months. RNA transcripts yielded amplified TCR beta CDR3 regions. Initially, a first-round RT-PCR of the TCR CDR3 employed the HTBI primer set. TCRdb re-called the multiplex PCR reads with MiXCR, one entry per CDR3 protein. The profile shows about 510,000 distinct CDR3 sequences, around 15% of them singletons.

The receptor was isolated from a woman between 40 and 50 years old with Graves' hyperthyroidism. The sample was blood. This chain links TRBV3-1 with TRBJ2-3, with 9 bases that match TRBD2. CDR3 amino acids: CASSLGLAPDTQYF. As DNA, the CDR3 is TGTGCCAGCAGCCTGGGACTAGCCCCAGATACGCAGTATTTT.